The rows below give T cell receptor beta chains drawn from one sample of a study of siplizumab effects on memory and regulatory T cells. Here immunoSEQ multiplex PCR was the method, and the copy in TCRdb shows in-frame clones only, minus some. The repertoire holds 100,000 or so clones, with around 93% as singletons. Sequencing used non-Treg CD4+ T cells sorted from blood. Every receptor here comes from a human donor in good health. Both conserved end residues are part of each CDR3. The D gene is left open where the match is weak. The size of a clone is reported for some rows only, either as once, few or many, or as a class for expanded clones.

CDR3 DNA,CDR3 protein,J gene,clone size,D gene,V gene
TGTGCTAGCAGCCCCAGACTAGCGGGCGCAAATGAGCAGTTCTTC,CASSPRLAGANEQFF,TRBJ2-1,.,TRBD2,TRBV7-7
TGTGCCAGCAGTTTACCACAGCAGCCCCACGAGCAGTACTTC,CASSLPQQPHEQYF,TRBJ2-7,.,.,TRBV28
TGTGCCAGCAGTTATCGAACTAGCGGGACAAATGAGCAGTTCTTC,CASSYRTSGTNEQFF,TRBJ2-1,.,TRBD2,TRBV6-6
TGTGCCAGCAGCAGGTTAGGCCGGGGGTACACAGATACGCAGTATTTT,CASSRLGRGYTDTQYF,TRBJ2-3,few,.,TRBV5-4
TGTGCCAGCAGTTACAAGGGCCCCACTGAAGCTTTCTTT,CASSYKGPTEAFF,TRBJ1-1,.,.,TRBV6-5
TGTGCCAGCTCACCACGGTCGAGACAGGGGGCAATAGATACGCAGTATTTT,CASSPRSRQGAIDTQYF,TRBJ2-3,.,TRBD1,TRBV18
TGTGCCAGCAGTGTTAAGTTAGGAGAGCAGTTCTTC,CASSVKLGEQFF,TRBJ2-1,.,.,TRBV2
TGTGCCAGCAGGGGTCCTACAGTCAATGAAAAACTGTTTTTT,CASRGPTVNEKLFF,TRBJ1-4,once,.,TRBV6-5
TGTGCCAGCAGTGAATGGTCCGCCTCCAATATATACGAGCAGTACTTC,CASSEWSASNIYEQYF,TRBJ2-7,.,.,TRBV6-1
TGCGCCAGCAGCTTGTCCAGCCTCAATCAGCCCCAGCATTTT,CASSLSSLNQPQHF,TRBJ1-5,.,.,TRBV5-1
TGTTTAGGAGTGGACACCTTGAACACTGAAGCTTTCTTT,CLGVDTLNTEAFF,TRBJ1-1,once,.,TRBV18
TGTGCCAGCGCCCAGTCCGTGGAGGGGGCCTACGAGCAGTACTTC,CASAQSVEGAYEQYF,TRBJ2-7,.,.,TRBV27
TGTGCCAGCAGCACAGGACAGCCCGGGGCCAACGTCCTGACTTTC,CASSTGQPGANVLTF,TRBJ2-6,.,.,TRBV9
TGTGCCAGCAGCGGCCGGGTCCTGTGGGATGAGCAGTTCTTC,CASSGRVLWDEQFF,TRBJ2-1,.,.,TRBV21-1
TGTGCCATCAGTGAGAGGATAGCTGAAGACGAGCAGTACTTC,CAISERIAEDEQYF,TRBJ2-7,.,.,TRBV10-3
TGTGCCAGCAGCCAAGGGACAGGGGCCCTCTATGGCTACACCTTC,CASSQGTGALYGYTF,TRBJ1-2,.,TRBD1,TRBV14
TGCGCCAGCAGCCAAGCGCGGCAGGGAAACATTCAGTACTTC,CASSQARQGNIQYF,TRBJ2-4,.,.,TRBV4-1
TGTGCCAGCAGCCGAACGCCCAGCGGGACCTTCACCGGGGAGCTGTTTTTT,CASSRTPSGTFTGELFF,TRBJ2-2,.,TRBD2,TRBV7-3
TGTGCCAGCAGCCCCAGGACAGGTGCGAACTATGGCTACACCTTC,CASSPRTGANYGYTF,TRBJ1-2,.,TRBD1,TRBV7-2
TGCGCCAGCAGCTTGGGACTAGCGGGAGGAAAAGAGACCCAGTACTTC,CASSLGLAGGKETQYF,TRBJ2-5,.,TRBD2,TRBV5-1
TGTGCCAGCAGCTTTCTAGCGGGATATATTGGGGGTGAGCAGTTCTTC,CASSFLAGYIGGEQFF,TRBJ2-1,once,TRBD2,TRBV7-2
TGTGCCAGCAGCATCTCCGGGACTAGAGGTCTTGATGAGCAGTTCTTC,CASSISGTRGLDEQFF,TRBJ2-1,.,TRBD2,TRBV7-3
TGCAGCGTTGGAACCGGGAAAAGATCCTACGAGCAGTACTTC,CSVGTGKRSYEQYF,TRBJ2-7,once,.,TRBV29-1
TGTGCCAGCAGCGTAGGGGGAATGAATGAAAAACTGTTTTTT,CASSVGGMNEKLFF,TRBJ1-4,few,.,TRBV9
TGTGCCTGGGTGGGGGAGGCAGGAAGACTCTCTGGGGCCAACGTCCTGACTTTC,CAWVGEAGRLSGANVLTF,TRBJ2-6,.,.,TRBV30
TGTGCCAGCAGCTTGGCCAATGGGGGGGATACGCAGTATTTT,CASSLANGGDTQYF,TRBJ2-3,.,.,TRBV5-4
TGTGCCAGCAGTAACTTCGGGACTAGAGATCCCTTCACGACAGATACGCAGTATTTT,CASSNFGTRDPFTTDTQYF,TRBJ2-3,.,TRBD2,TRBV28
TGTGCCAGCAGCTCCCTCCTAGCGGTTGAGACCCAGTACTTC,CASSSLLAVETQYF,TRBJ2-5,.,TRBD2,TRBV5-4
TGTGCCGGCAGTGAAGCGGGGAAAAAGCGGGAGAGTAGCACAGATACGCAGTATTTT,CAGSEAGKKRESSTDTQYF,TRBJ2-3,.,TRBD2,TRBV2
TGTGCCTGGAGTCCCGGGGGGGGAAACACTGAAGCTTTCTTT,CAWSPGGGNTEAFF,TRBJ1-1,.,.,TRBV30
TGTGCCAGTAGTATAGCGGGGAGGGGCCTGGAAGAGCAGTACTTC,CASSIAGRGLEEQYF,TRBJ2-7,.,TRBD2,TRBV19
TGTGCCAGCAGCTTAGAAGGGCGGGCCATTCCCCCCTACGAGCAGTACTTC,CASSLEGRAIPPYEQYF,TRBJ2-7,.,.,TRBV7-6
TGCGCCAGCAGCCCCCAACGGGCTAGCGGAAACTACGAGCAGTACTTC,CASSPQRASGNYEQYF,TRBJ2-7,.,TRBD2,TRBV4-1
TGTGCCAGCAGTCCCGGGGGGTTGCGATCAGCCGAAGATACGCAGTATTTT,CASSPGGLRSAEDTQYF,TRBJ2-3,.,TRBD2,TRBV11-3
TGTGCCAGCTCGCCTGACCGCGCCGGGGAGCTGTTTTTT,CASSPDRAGELFF,TRBJ2-2,.,.,TRBV18
TGCGCCAGCAGCTTGGGGAGCGGGACTAGTTACGAGCAGTACTTC,CASSLGSGTSYEQYF,TRBJ2-7,.,TRBD2,TRBV5-1
TGTGCCAGCAGTTTAGGTTGGGGTGAGCAGTTCTTC,CASSLGWGEQFF,TRBJ2-1,.,.,TRBV28
TGTGCCAGCAGCTTGGACAGGGGTCCCTACAATGAGCAGTTCTTC,CASSLDRGPYNEQFF,TRBJ2-1,.,TRBD1,TRBV5-4
TGTGCCAGTAGTATAGCGATCGGCATTGGGACAGGGCATGGCTACACCTTC,CASSIAIGIGTGHGYTF,TRBJ1-2,once,TRBD1,TRBV19
TGTGCCAGCAGCTCCCCGGGACAGGGTTTTGGTGAGCAGTTCTTC,CASSSPGQGFGEQFF,TRBJ2-1,.,TRBD1,TRBV7-9
TGTGCCTGGAGTCTGATTGGAGAGCAGTACTTC,CAWSLIGEQYF,TRBJ2-7,.,.,TRBV30
TGTGCCAGTAGTATACGGGGGAATCAGCCCCAGCATTTT,CASSIRGNQPQHF,TRBJ1-5,.,.,TRBV19
TGTGCCAGCAGCTTGGAGGCTACCAGAGGAGCGGAGACCCAGTACTTC,CASSLEATRGAETQYF,TRBJ2-5,.,.,TRBV5-4
TGTGCCAGTAGTCCTCGACAGGGGCCACCCCCAGATACGCAGTATTTT,CASSPRQGPPPDTQYF,TRBJ2-3,.,TRBD1,TRBV19
TGTGCCAGCAGTTCGGGCTGGGGAGTAAGCGGGAGTCAGGCTGATACGCAGTATTTT,CASSSGWGVSGSQADTQYF,TRBJ2-3,.,TRBD2,TRBV27
TGTGCCAGCAGCTTAAGGTCAGGGGCGAACACCGGGGAGCTGTTTTTT,CASSLRSGANTGELFF,TRBJ2-2,.,.,TRBV7-3
TGTGCCATCAGTGAGTCTAGGGACCTATATGGCTACACCTTC,CAISESRDLYGYTF,TRBJ1-2,.,.,TRBV10-3
TGTGCCAGCAGCCTTAGTTTGGACAGGATGAACACTGAAGCTTTCTTT,CASSLSLDRMNTEAFF,TRBJ1-1,.,TRBD1,TRBV7-8
TGTGCCAGCAACGTACAGAACACCGGGGAGCTGTTTTTT,CASNVQNTGELFF,TRBJ2-2,.,.,TRBV28
TGTGCCAGCAGCTTAGCCGGGCTAGCGGGAGAGGGTGATACGCAGTATTTT,CASSLAGLAGEGDTQYF,TRBJ2-3,.,TRBD2,TRBV7-2